These 30 T cell receptor beta chains share one sample of origin, sequenced in a study of shared clonotypes between healthy human individuals. Profiling relied on immunoSEQ multiplex PCR, and the TCRdb table lists in-frame clones only, not all of them. The data hold roughly 2.5 million clones, with 90% to 95% observed a single time. Source material: naive CD4+ T cells sorted from blood. The subset is: CD45RA+ positively selected. The source is a man aged 18 to 29 in good health.

This chain connects TRBV6-1 to TRBJ2-3; 8 nucleotides align to TRBD2. The CDR3 consists of 16 residues. J gave up 1 base and V 2 bases, and 5 bases lay outside the gene matches. CDR1 and CDR2 from the germline V gene are MNHNS and SASEGT. Here the CDR3 reads CASSESGTRGTDTQYF. Written as DNA, the CDR3 is TGTGCCAGCAGTGAATCCGGGACTAGGGGCACAGATACGCAGTATTTT.

The chain employs TRBV5-5 and TRBJ2-7; weak D call: TRBD2 (5 bases). The V end was cut by 0 bases, the J end by 3 bases, with 16 bases between. This CDR3 comprises 16 residues. CDR1 is SGHKS and CDR2 is YYEKEE in the germline V gene (reference sequence). This CDR3 is CASSLARATGNYEQYF. Here the CDR3 DNA reads TGTGCCAGCAGCTTGGCCCGCGCAACGGGGAACTACGAGCAGTACTTC.

The CDR3 sequence is CASSIGATNSPLHF. CDR3 DNA: TGTGCCAGTAGTATAGGAGCGACCAATTCACCCCTCCACTTT. The rearrangement joins TRBV19 to TRBJ1-6; D not certain. CDR3 length equals 14 residues. CDR1 and CDR2 (germline): LNHDA, SQIVND (reference sequence). V shed 1 base and J shed 7 bases, with 8 bases lying between them.

The chain joins TRBV7-2 to TRBJ1-5; 9 nucleotides align to TRBD1. Germline CDR1 is SGHTA and CDR2 is FQGNSA. CDR3 length equals 15 residues. J lost 2 bases, V lost 3 bases, and 2 bases had no gene match. CDR3 DNA sequence: TGTGCCAGCAGCTTCTGGACAGGGGGCAATCAGCCCCAGCATTTT. Protein sequence: CASSFWTGGNQPQHF.

This clone has just one count. The rearrangement uses TRBV9 and TRBJ2-1; TRBD1 or TRBD2 may be the D gene (5 bases each). The length of the CDR3 is 16 residues. Trimming cost V 3 bases and J 7 bases, with 20 bases left between them. Germline V gives CDR1 SGDLS, CDR2 YYNGEE. The CDR3, as DNA: TGTGCCAGCAGCGAAGGACCGGGGCGCTTCAATAATGAGCAGTTCTTC. It codes for CASSEGPGRFNNEQFF.

V and J are TRBV6-1 and TRBJ1-2, with D possibly TRBD1 on 6 matching bases. The V end was cut by 3 bases, the J end by 3 bases, with 11 bases between. Germline V gene sequence: CDR1 MNHNS, CDR2 SASEGT. The CDR3 has 14 amino acids. The CDR3 reads CASSDLGQYYGYTF. CDR3 coding DNA: TGTGCCAGCAGTGATCTCGGACAGTACTATGGCTACACCTTC.

The rearrangement uses TRBV19 and TRBJ1-5, with 8 nucleotides matching TRBD1. The CDR3 is made up of 15 amino acids. Germline CDR1 and CDR2: LNHDA and SQIVND (reference sequence). J lost 3 bases, V lost 6 bases, and 7 bases had no gene match. CDR3 sequence reads: CASSSGQGFNQPQHF. DNA of the CDR3: TGTGCCAGTAGCAGCGGACAGGGCTTCAATCAGCCCCAGCATTTT.

The chain uses TRBV6-5 and TRBJ1-4; 8 bases map to TRBD1. After removal of 5 bases from V and 5 bases from J, the junction contained 7 bases not matched to a gene. The CDR3 covers 15 residues. CDR1 is MNHEY, CDR2 SVGAGI, per germline. Here the CDR3 reads CASSRGTGRNEKLFF. CDR3 coding DNA: TGTGCCAGCAGTCGAGGGACAGGAAGGAATGAAAAACTGTTTTTT.

The chain is built from TRBV2 and TRBJ1-2, with 7 bases identical to TRBD1. Germline CDR1 SNHLY, CDR2 FYNNEI. The junction had 14 bases not matched to a gene; V was cut back by 3 bases and J by 7 bases. The length of the CDR3 is 16 residues. The CDR3 bases are TGTGCCAGCAGTGAGGACTTAGGGAACAGGGGTTCTGGCTACACCTTC. Protein sequence: CASSEDLGNRGSGYTF.

This rearrangement joins TRBV4-1 to TRBJ2-1, with D uncertain. Germline CDR1 and CDR2: MGHRA and YSYEKL. The CDR3 runs 14 residues. Trimming left V 0 bases short and J 4 bases short, with 7 bases between. CDR3 sequence reads: CASSQDQLYNEQFF. CDR3 bases: TGCGCCAGCAGCCAAGATCAACTATACAATGAGCAGTTCTTC.

Concerning this clone itself: The sample has other DNA sequences that encode this CDR3 too. The V call is TRBV4-1, the J call TRBJ2-7, with D perhaps TRBD1 (5 bases). V was pared by 4 bases and J by 1 base, with 8 bases between. The CDR3 totals 13 residues. Germline CDR1 MGHRA, CDR2 YSYEKL. This chain's CDR3 is CASSLTGSYEQYF. The CDR3 coding sequence is TGCGCCAGCAGCCTTACAGGTTCCTACGAGCAGTACTTC.

J is TRBJ2-7 and V is TRBV30; D assignment may be TRBD1 or TRBD2 (5 bases each). The V end was cut by 3 bases, the J end by 2 bases, with 14 bases between. CDR1 is GTSNPN and CDR2 is SVGIG in the germline V gene (reference sequence). The CDR3 runs to 14 residues. The CDR3, as DNA: TGTGCCTGGAGAGAGGTAGGGGAGACCTACGAGCAGTACTTC. Translated, it gives CAWREVGETYEQYF.

Note on this clone: This CDR3 is also generated by other DNA sequences in the sample. The chain is built from TRBV5-4 and TRBJ2-2, with D uncertain. Germline CDR1 reads SGHNT; CDR2 reads YYREEE (reference sequence). The CDR3 sequence is 13 residues long. Trimming took 3 bases from V and 5 from J, leaving 8 bases between them. CDR3 amino acids: CASSSLDTGELFF. The DNA for the CDR3 is TGTGCCAGCAGCTCACTCGATACCGGGGAGCTGTTTTTT.

CDR3: CASSPPGGSGQPQHF. DNA of the CDR3: TGTGCCAGCAGCCCCCCTGGGGGATCTGGTCAGCCCCAGCATTTT. The chain combines TRBV7-2 with TRBJ1-5, with a weak D call TRBD1 (5 bases). V was pared by 5 bases and J by 6 bases, with 17 bases between. The CDR3 totals 15 residues. CDR1 and CDR2 from the germline V gene are SGHTA and FQGNSA.

The genes are TRBV4-3 and TRBJ2-5; the D gene is possibly TRBD1 (7 bases). The V gene lost 3 bases and the J gene lost 2 bases, with 10 bases spanning the gap. This CDR3 spans 14 amino acids. The germline V gene encodes CDR1 LGHNA and CDR2 YSLEER. In DNA form, the CDR3 reads TGCGCCAGCAGCCACGCGGGACAGCAAGAGACCCAGTACTTC. Translating gives CASSHAGQQETQYF.

The CDR3 DNA reads as TGTGCCAGCAGTCGGGCAGTAGAGTACCACGAGCAGTACTTC. As protein: CASSRAVEYHEQYF. The chain has TRBV6-5 and TRBJ2-7, with D unresolved. Germline loops: CDR1 MNHEY, CDR2 SVGAGI. Trimming removed 5 bases at V and 5 bases at J, with 16 bases between. This CDR3 spans 14 amino acids.

V gene TRBV6-5 combines with J gene TRBJ2-1; maybe TRBD2 (6 bases). Germline lookup yields CDR1 MNHEY and CDR2 SVGAGI. CDR3 size: 15 residues. V lost 6 bases and J lost 4, with 16 bases in between. CDR3 amino acids: CASREGTGPYNEQFF. CDR3 DNA: TGTGCCAGCAGAGAGGGGACTGGCCCTTACAATGAGCAGTTCTTC.

This clone was seen a single time. This sequence joins TRBV11-2 and TRBJ1-2; a weak D match, TRBD1 (5 bases). Deletions cut 3 bases from V and 2 bases from J, with 19 bases between. CDR3 size: 17 residues. From germline, CDR1 is SGHAT and CDR2 FQNNGV. This CDR3 is CASSFRGEGSQNYGYTF. For the CDR3, the DNA is TGTGCCAGCAGCTTTAGAGGGGAAGGGAGTCAGAACTATGGCTACACCTTC.

This chain links TRBV7-3 with TRBJ2-1, with D uncertain. Trimming took 2 bases from V and 5 from J, leaving 13 bases between them. Germline V CDR1 and CDR2: SGHTA, FQGTGA. The CDR3 loop spans 15 amino acids. In DNA, the CDR3 is TGTGCCAGCAGCTTATTAGGCTACAGTGACAATGAGCAGTTCTTC. Translated: CASSLLGYSDNEQFF.

The rearrangement joins TRBV5-1 to TRBJ2-3; 12 bases are a match to TRBD2. CDR3 length equals 16 residues. Germline V CDR1 and CDR2: SGHRS, YFSETQ. J gave up 3 bases and V 5 bases, and 7 bases lay outside the gene matches. The CDR3, as DNA: TGCGCCAGCAGTCGCCTAGCGGGGGGGCCGACAGATACGCAGTATTTT. Translating gives CASSRLAGGPTDTQYF.

V usage is TRBV5-1 and J usage is TRBJ1-4; D is unclear. Germline CDR1 is SGHRS and CDR2 is YFSETQ. Trimming took off 4 bases at V and 7 bases at J, with 11 bases between the two ends. The CDR3 sequence is 13 residues long. DNA of the CDR3: TGCGCCAGCAGCGGGAGGTTTGGTGAAAAACTGTTTTTT. Translation: CASSGRFGEKLFF.

The J gene is TRBJ2-1, the V gene TRBV6-1; D perhaps matches TRBD1 (6 bases). The CDR3 covers 13 residues. Germline lookup yields CDR1 MNHNS and CDR2 SASEGT. The germline V and J ends were trimmed by 5 bases and 6 bases, with 11 bases remaining between them. CDR3 sequence: CASSHTGPNEQFF. CDR3 in DNA: TGTGCCAGCAGTCATACAGGGCCCAATGAGCAGTTCTTC.

The rearrangement uses TRBV6-6 and TRBJ2-1; D is uncertain. Germline V gene data show CDR1 as MNHNY and CDR2 as SVGAGI (reference sequence). The CDR3 is 14 amino acids. V lost 5 bases and J 2 bases, leaving 10 bases between the germline ends. The CDR3 protein is CASSRQNPYNEQFF. The DNA of the CDR3 is TGTGCCAGCAGTCGACAAAACCCCTACAATGAGCAGTTCTTC.

The sample holds one count of this clone. V gene TRBV5-1 combines with J gene TRBJ1-4, with D possibly being TRBD1 (5 bases). V shed 1 base and J shed 5 bases, with 12 bases lying between them. CDR3 size: 15 residues. Germline V CDR1 and CDR2: SGHRS, YFSETQ. CDR3: CASSLYAGSNEKLFF. The DNA of the CDR3 is TGCGCCAGCAGCTTGTACGCAGGGTCAAATGAAAAACTGTTTTTT.

J is TRBJ2-5 and V is TRBV9, with D possibly TRBD2 on 5 matching bases. The V and J ends lost 3 bases and 5 bases respectively, with 11 bases between them. The CDR3 contains 13 residues. Germline assignment: CDR1 SGDLS and CDR2 YYNGEE. The CDR3 sequence: CASSGARGETQYF. The CDR3 DNA follows: TGTGCCAGCAGCGGGGCCCGAGGGGAGACCCAGTACTTC.

Concerning this clone: Other DNA sequences of this sample code for an identical CDR3. This chain links TRBV6-5 with TRBJ2-7; unclear D gene. Trimming pared 6 bases from V and 3 bases from J, leaving 6 bases between. This CDR3 spans 11 amino acids. Per germline, CDR1 MNHEY and CDR2 SVGAGI. CDR3 sequence (DNA): TGTGCCAGCAGCAACAGCTACGAGCAGTACTTC. Protein sequence: CASSNSYEQYF.

V and J are TRBV30 and TRBJ2-3; tentative D call: TRBD1 (6 bases). V lost 3 bases, J lost 0 bases, and 10 bases lay in between. The CDR3 sequence is 14 residues long. Germline CDR1 reads GTSNPN; CDR2 reads SVGIG (reference sequence). CDR3 DNA: TGTGCCTGGAGCCAGGGGCCTAGCACAGATACGCAGTATTTT. Amino acid sequence: CAWSQGPSTDTQYF.

The J gene is TRBJ2-5, the V gene TRBV9; TRBD2 aligns across 10 bases. In germline, CDR1 is SGDLS, CDR2 YYNGEE. CDR3 size: 17 residues. V lost 0 bases to trimming and J lost 3 bases; unmatched junction nucleotides: 8. CDR3 sequence reads: CASSVGSSGGLEETQYF. The CDR3 DNA follows: TGTGCCAGCAGCGTAGGCTCTAGCGGGGGTCTCGAAGAGACCCAGTACTTC.

Here the CDR3 DNA reads TGTGCCAGCAGTTCGCTAGCGGGGGGGACCTACGAGCAGTACTTC. Protein product: CASSSLAGGTYEQYF. The V call is TRBV28, the J call TRBJ2-7; 12 bases map to TRBD2. Germline V gene data show CDR1 as MDHEN and CDR2 as SYDVKM. The CDR3 spans 15 residues. J gave up 2 bases and V 4 bases, and 3 bases lay outside the gene matches.

Worth noting for this clone: Other DNA variants within this sample encode the same CDR3. The chain combines TRBV6-5 with TRBJ2-3, with 9 bases fitting TRBD2. V shed 5 bases and J 0 bases; nucleotides not matched to a gene: 0. Germline CDR1 is MNHEY and CDR2 is SVGAGI. This CDR3 contains 14 residues. Here the CDR3 reads CASSSGGSTDTQYF. CDR3 DNA sequence: TGTGCCAGCAGTAGCGGGGGGAGCACAGATACGCAGTATTTT.